These 4 T cell receptor beta chains share one sample of origin, sequenced in a study of neurological immune-mediated disorders. TCRdb passed the 5' RACE reads through MiXCR, listing each CDR3 protein once. The profile covers about 57,000 distinct CDR3 sequences, with about an eighth appearing a single time and around 10% taken by the ten largest. The source material was PBMCs. Receptors originate from a woman in her sixties with HTLV-1-associated myelopathy (HAM/TSP).

This clonotype was picked up many times. The chain is built from TRBV6-5 and TRBJ1-5, with D possibly matching TRBD1 (5 bases). Trimming shortened V by 6 bases and J by 7 bases, and 16 bases separated the two germline ends. The CDR3 is 14 amino acids. Germline-derived CDR1 and CDR2 are MNHEY and SVGAGI. In nucleotides, the CDR3 is TGTGCCAGCAGCTGGGGGGGGGACGGGCAGCCCCAGCATTTT. Translating it yields CASSWGGDGQPQHF.

This clonotype has at least ten counts. V usage is TRBV10-3 and J usage is TRBJ2-3; 11 bases match TRBD2. The CDR3 sequence is 17 residues long. The ends lost 3 bases at V and 2 bases at J; junction bases unmatched: 7. CDR1 and CDR2 from the germline V gene are ENHRY and SYGVKD. CDR3 region: CAISEGQLAGVTDTQYF. The CDR3 DNA reads TGTGCCATCAGTGAAGGACAACTAGCGGGAGTCACAGATACGCAGTATTTT.

This clonotype has a count of ten or more. The chain carries TRBV10-3 and TRBJ2-7, with D perhaps matching TRBD2 (6 bases). The CDR3 has 14 residues. Deletions cut 6 bases from V and 0 bases from J, with 12 bases between. Germline V lookup: CDR1 ENHRY, CDR2 SYGVKD. In DNA form, the CDR3 reads TGTGCCATCAGAGCCGGGAGCTCCTCCTACGAGCAGTACTTC. Encoded protein: CAIRAGSSSYEQYF.

This clonotype was seen at least ten times. The rearrangement joins TRBV3-1 to TRBJ2-7; the match to TRBD2 covers 9 bases. CDR3 length equals 19 residues. V lost 1 base and J lost 1; bases outside the gene matches: 14. Germline-derived CDR1 and CDR2 are LGHDT and YNNKEL (reference sequence). The CDR3 DNA follows: TGTGCCAGCAGCCAAGGGCTAGCGGGAACGAGTTTGAGATCCTACGAGCAGTACTTC. Encoded protein: CASSQGLAGTSLRSYEQYF.